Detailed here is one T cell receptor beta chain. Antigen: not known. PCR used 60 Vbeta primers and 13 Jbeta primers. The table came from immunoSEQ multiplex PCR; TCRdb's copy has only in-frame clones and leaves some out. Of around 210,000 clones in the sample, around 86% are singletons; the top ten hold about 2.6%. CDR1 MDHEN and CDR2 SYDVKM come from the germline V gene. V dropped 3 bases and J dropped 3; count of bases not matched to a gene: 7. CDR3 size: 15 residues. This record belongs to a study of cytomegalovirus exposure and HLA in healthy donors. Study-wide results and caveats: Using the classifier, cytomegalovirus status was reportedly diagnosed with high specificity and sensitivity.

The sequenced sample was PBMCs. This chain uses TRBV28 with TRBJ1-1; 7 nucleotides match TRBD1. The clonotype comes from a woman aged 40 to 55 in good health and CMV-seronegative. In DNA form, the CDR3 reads TGTGCCAGCAGTTTGATTGGCAGGGGGGACACTGAAGCTTTCTTT. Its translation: CASSLIGRGDTEAFF.